This TCR beta chain was identified in a study of blood T cell repertoires in COVID-19. Study background: The United States, Italy and Spain provided the acute and convalescent COVID-19 samples. PBMCs, B-cell-depleted T cells, or T cells were the source of the cDNA or gDNA that made up the material.

This CDR3 spans 18 amino acids. The ends were cut back, 3 bases at V and 6 bases at J, with 26 bases in the middle. CDR1 is KGHSH and CDR2 is LQKENI in the germline V gene. Authors' methods: Reference gene primer amplification gave estimated nucleated cell counts. Measured with immunoSEQ multiplex PCR; TCRdb has only the in-frame clones, and not every one. V, J and clone size derive from that table, while D and trimming were established from the DNA sequence. Among tens of thousands of clones listed, 60% to 85% were seen once. The source material was peripheral blood. The rearrangement joins TRBV18 to TRBJ1-2; D is ambiguous. The clonotype comes from a man between 70 and 80 years old with acute or convalescent COVID-19. The CDR3 DNA follows: TGTGCCAGCTCACCTGGCTCCTTCGGTCCCCAGTCGGGAAATGGCTACACCTTC. Translated: CASSPGSFGPQSGNGYTF.